The source of this T cell receptor beta chain is a study of cytomegalovirus exposure and HLA in healthy donors. This PCR relied on a set of 60 Vbeta primers and 13 Jbeta primers. The repertoire was sequenced with immunoSEQ multiplex PCR; TCRdb's copy has only in-frame clones and lacks some. The sample yields fewer than 150,000 clones, approximately 80% seen once. Healthy bone marrow donors supplied every sample. Study findings and constraints: Rare TCR sequences dominated, though some public TCRs recurred in many donors. Later work found most CMV-associated TCR beta chains apparently HLA-restricted. Among the CMV-associated chains, three were confirmed in vitro as specific for CMV antigens.

Trimming left V 5 bases short and J 1 base short, with 11 bases between. Germline V CDR1 and CDR2: SGHVS, FNYEAQ. The CDR3 runs 14 residues. For this clone: The antigen is not known.

The receptor's source is a man in his forties or fifties in good health and CMV-seronegative. The source material was PBMCs. The chain employs TRBV7-6 and TRBJ2-5, with D uncertain. CDR3 loop: CASSPEPSQETQYF. The CDR3 region has the DNA TGTGCCAGCAGCCCTGAACCGAGCCAAGAGACCCAGTACTTC.